This T cell receptor beta chain comes out of a study of T cell responses to AZD1222 COVID-19 vaccine (TCRdb year 2021). Context from the whole study: AZD1222 recipients whose second dose came at about 4 weeks and those whose second dose came at about 12 weeks were combined into one group, since spike-specific TCR depth and breadth did not differ between the two schedules. TCR sequencing covered roughly 230 trial participants: 207 given two doses of AZD1222 and approximately 26 given two doses of MenACWY control vaccine. Trial participants were enrolled by age into subgroups of 18-55, 56-69 and 70-plus years, and 148, 28 and 57 TCR-sequenced participants, respectively, were included in these subgroups. Broader findings and caveats from the paper: After two AZD1222 doses, both the breadth and the depth of spike-specific TCRs were significantly higher than at day 0 and than in MenACWY recipients. The 56-69-year group was small, and its depth increase did not reach significance, likely because of low power. Participants were mostly white British, with more females than males. The authors suggested clonal diversity may have been underestimated. Nearly half of unique spike-specific TCRs reportedly recognized epitopes outside regions mutated in the B.1.351 and B.1.1.7 variants. Because no samples from the day 14 peak response were available, repertoires could be characterized only after the peak T cell response. CD4 TCRs associated with the vaccine covered the entire spike protein, and the dominant responses were in regions 160-218 and 743-854. Only five or six AZD1222 recipients were SARS-CoV-2 seropositive at baseline, limiting conclusions about previously exposed vaccinees.

This clone was seen only once. Its binding antigen is unknown. One base away there is no much larger clone; base qualities are not given. Including cysteine and phenylalanine, the CDR3 has 16 amino acids. The only DNA kept is the CDR3, 48 bases in frame from the first base. Germline trimming amounts to 5 bases on V and 6 bases on J, with 11 as the count of junction bases outside the gene matches. The germline V gene supplies CDR1 SGHNT and CDR2 YENEEA. The time point label, read with the paper, signifies: baseline before first vaccination. Vaccinee samples came from UK trials COV001 and COV002, including a single-blind randomized controlled phase 2/3 trial of AZD1222 (ChAdOx1 nCoV-19) in healthy adults. Trial participant PBMC samples were collected at day 0 and day 28 after the second dose for TCRbeta chain sequencing. The CDR3 regions of human TCRbeta chains were analyzed by immunosequencing. In the authors' own workflow: TCRs in the repertoires were compared against a reference library of SARS-CoV-2-specific TCRs that had been generated with the MIRA antigen-specificity platform. Breadth was defined as the fraction of unique TCRs that were SARS-CoV-2-associated. Depth was defined as the fraction of total T cells that were SARS-CoV-2-associated. Using the MIRA data, each spike-specific TCR was mapped to the spike region that the TCR reacts to and placed in a CD4 or CD8 class. Log10-transformed breadth and depth values were compared by one-way ANOVA with Sidak's multiple comparisons tests. Not all clones reach the TCRdb copy of this immuneACCESS table, which keeps in-frame sequences only. Checked studies attribute under half of the gap to unresolved V genes and leave the rest unexplained. The DNA was the basis for D and trimming; V, J and clone size are from that table. The sample yields roughly 170,000 clones; almost 90% were counted once. The ten most abundant clones make up approximately 0.49% of the sample.

The chain is encoded by TRBV11-3 joined to TRBJ2-2; TRBD1 aligns with 8 central bases. The TCR originated in an adult in good health. The material was peripheral blood, obtained on day 0 of AZD1222 vaccination. CDR3 sequence: CASSPRTGSESGELFF. The nucleotides read TGTGCCAGCAGCCCCCGGACAGGGTCTGAGTCCGGGGAGCTGTTTTTT.